A single T cell receptor (beta chain) is shown here with its context. The data were obtained in a study of blood T cell repertoires in COVID-19. Study overall: COVID-19 samples from acute and convalescent phases originated in the United States, Italy and Spain. The analysed material was cDNA or gDNA that came from T cells, B-cell-depleted T cells, or PBMCs.

The data were produced by immunoSEQ multiplex PCR, yet TCRdb's version contains in-frame clones alone and is incomplete. Here the sample spans tens of thousands of clones, over 80% being singletons. The receptor comes from a man aged 45-65 years with acute or convalescent COVID-19. Material: peripheral blood.

The CDR3 bases are TGTGCCAGTAGTAGTTGGACAGGGGGAACTGAAGCTTTCTTT. It is translated as CASSSWTGGTEAFF. The rearrangement joins TRBV19 to TRBJ1-1; 10 positions agree with TRBD1. The germline V gene has CDR1 LNHDA and CDR2 SQIVND (reference sequence). Trimming removed 4 bases from V and 5 bases from J; junction bases left unmatched: 4. This CDR3 has 14 residues.